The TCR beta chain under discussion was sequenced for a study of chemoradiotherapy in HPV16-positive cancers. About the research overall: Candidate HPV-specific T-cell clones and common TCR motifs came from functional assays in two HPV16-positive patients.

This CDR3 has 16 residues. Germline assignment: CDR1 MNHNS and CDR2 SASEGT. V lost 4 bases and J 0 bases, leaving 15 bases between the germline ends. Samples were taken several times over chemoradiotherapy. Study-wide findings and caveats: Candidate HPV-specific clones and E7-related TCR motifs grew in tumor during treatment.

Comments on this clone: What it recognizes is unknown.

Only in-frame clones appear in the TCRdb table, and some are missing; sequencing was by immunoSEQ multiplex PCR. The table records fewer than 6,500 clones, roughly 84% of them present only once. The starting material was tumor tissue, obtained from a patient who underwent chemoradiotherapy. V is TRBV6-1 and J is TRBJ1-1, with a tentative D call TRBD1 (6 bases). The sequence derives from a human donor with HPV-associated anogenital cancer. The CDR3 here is CASSASRGDMNTEAFF. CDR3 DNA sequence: TGTGCCAGCAGTGCCTCCAGGGGAGATATGAACACTGAAGCTTTCTTT.